This entry features one T cell receptor (beta chain) sequence. Many counts were recorded for this clonotype. The clone's antigen remains unknown. No base quality values were provided; no much bigger clone lies one nucleotide off. The V and J ends are trimmed by 5 bases and 1 base, leaving 18 bases between them. CDR1 and CDR2 are read off the germline V gene as SGHVS and FNYEAQ. The CDR3 goes from the cysteine to the phenylalanine over 16 residues. Only CDR3 DNA is held: 48 bases, read in frame from base 1. What the treatment or condition label conveys for this sample: allogeneic hematopoietic cell transplantation with graft depleted of TCRalphabeta T cells and CD19 B cells. The transplant recipients were children given TCRalphabeta/CD19-depleted allogeneic hematopoietic cell grafts. The library was generated by PCR. The instrument was an Illumina HiSeq 2500. Molecular barcoding was employed in the preparation of TCR libraries, with unique molecular identifiers being used to normalize TCRbeta repertoire quantification. Starting from the raw public reads, TCRdb applied fastp trimming at Q25, assembled clones with MiXCR and retained in-frame beta chains. Each CDR3 protein gets just one entry, which takes the most common genes and DNA from the rows behind it. This sample lists 200,000 to 250,000 distinct CDR3 sequences; roughly 8.2% were detected once. The ten largest make up about 6.4% of the sample.

These data belong to a study of T-cell reconstitution after alpha-beta-depleted transplantation in children (dated by TCRdb to about 2016). Turning to the overall study: T-cell immune reconstitution after TCRalphabeta/CD19-depleted allogeneic hematopoietic cell transplantation in children was quantitatively tracked in the study by means of TCR repertoire profiling. Findings and caveats that apply to the study as a whole: Over the following months the frequencies of hyperexpanded clones went down, and after one year T-cell counts and TCRbeta diversity were mostly credited to newly produced T cells. The high TCRbeta diversity at day 60 in some patients was ascribed to recipient T cells and intrathymic progenitors that had survived conditioning. About two months after transplant, the apparently early recovery of alphabetaT-cell counts reportedly depended on just several hundred clones that had expanded rapidly and came from non-depleted graft cells.

The sequence derives from a male patient under 18 who had a stem cell transplant for acute lymphoblastic leukemia, so the T cells may come from the graft donor. Recombination connected TRBV7-6 to TRBJ2-7, with the D gene possibly TRBD1 or TRBD2, each one fitting 5 bases. Sequencing used PBMCs, mostly from graft donor cells, obtained 180 days after TCRalphabeta/CD19-depleted stem cell transplant. The DNA sequence is as follows: TGTGCCAGCAGCCCCCTCCCGGGACCTGATTCCTACGAGCAGTACTTC. Its protein is CASSPLPGPDSYEQYF.